This TCR beta chain is from a study of blood T cell repertoires in COVID-19. About the study: The study drew acute and convalescent COVID-19 samples from the United States, Italy and Spain. In each case, the material was cDNA or gDNA derived from T cells, B-cell-depleted T cells, or PBMCs.

As handled by the study authors: Estimates of nucleated cell counts were drawn from the amplification of reference gene primers. Method: immunoSEQ multiplex PCR; TCRdb's copy keeps in-frame clones and lacks some. Clone size and the V and J calls come from that table; the DNA yielded D and trimming. Of under 200,000 clones in the sample, roughly 80% were seen once. V shed 4 bases and J shed 6 bases, with 10 bases lying between them. Germline lookup yields CDR1 MDHEN and CDR2 SYDVKM. The CDR3 length is 13 residues. The V call is TRBV28, the J call TRBJ1-5, with D maybe TRBD1 (5 bases). The material sequenced was peripheral blood. The receptor comes from a man aged 60-69 years with acute or convalescent COVID-19. For the CDR3, the DNA is TGTGCCAGCAGTTCAGGGTGGGGTCAGCCCCAGCATTTT. Translation: CASSSGWGQPQHF. Variable domain in full (rest from reference TRBV28 and TRBJ1-5): DVKVTQSSRYLVKRTGEKVFLECVQDMDHENMFWYRQDPGLGLRLIYFSYDVKMKEKGDIPEGYSVSREKKERFSLILESASTNQTSMYLCASSSGWGQPQHFGDGTRLSIL.